The table lists the clone carrying this TCR beta chain with a few counts. The antigen remains undetermined. CDR3 length: 14 amino acids. Trimming removed 0 bases at V and 4 bases at J, with 7 bases between. The germline CDR1 and CDR2 sequences are MNHNY and SVGAGI (reference sequence). Broader study findings: Greatest tumor Treg TCR overlap was with tumor naive CD4+ cells. Larger-cohort validation covered only one TCR beta V-J rearrangement.

Semi-nested PCR with Nested Universal Primer A followed constant-region reverse priming of full-length variable regions. MiXCR, run by TCRdb on the 5' RACE reads, gives a single entry per CDR3 protein. The table shows approximately 44,000 distinct CDR3 sequences, with roughly 27% occurring only once. The sample taken for sequencing was memory CD4+ T cells sorted from a lymph node. Stated subset: memory CD4+ T cells, CD4+CD45RO+CD25-. The rearrangement links TRBV6-6 to TRBJ1-5, with D perhaps matching TRBD1 (5 bases). The clonotype was recovered from a female donor with breast cancer. In nucleotides, the CDR3 is TGTGCCAGCAGTTACTCCCGGGGGAATCAGCCCCAGCATTTT. This codes for CASSYSRGNQPQHF.